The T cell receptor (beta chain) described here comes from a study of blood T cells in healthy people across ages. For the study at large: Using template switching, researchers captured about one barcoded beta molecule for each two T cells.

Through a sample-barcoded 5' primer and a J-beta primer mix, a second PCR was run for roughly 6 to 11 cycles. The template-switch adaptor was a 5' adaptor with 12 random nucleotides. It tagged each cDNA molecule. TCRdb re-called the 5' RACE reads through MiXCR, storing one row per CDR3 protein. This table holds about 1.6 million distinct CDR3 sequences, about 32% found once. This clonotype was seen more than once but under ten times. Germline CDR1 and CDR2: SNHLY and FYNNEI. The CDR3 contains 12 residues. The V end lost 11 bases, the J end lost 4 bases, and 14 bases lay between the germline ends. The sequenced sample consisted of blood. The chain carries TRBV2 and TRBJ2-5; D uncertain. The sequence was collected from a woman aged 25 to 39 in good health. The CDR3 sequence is CAGTRDAETQYF. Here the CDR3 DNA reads TGTGCCGGCACGCGCGATGCAGAGACCCAGTACTTC.